This T cell receptor beta chain was recovered during a study of OX40 agonist ivuxolimab in advanced cancers. Measured with immunoSEQ multiplex PCR; TCRdb has only the in-frame clones, and not every one. The sample contains tens of thousands of clones, approximately 83% of which appear only once. The germline V gene encodes CDR1 SGHRS and CDR2 YFSETQ. V gave up 4 bases and J gave up 5 bases; unmatched junction bases: 9. This CDR3 has 18 amino acids. The chain carries TRBV5-1 and TRBJ2-2; TRBD2 matches at 15 bases. The sequence derives from an adult with an advanced solid tumor such as melanoma, head and neck, liver or kidney cancer. Material: CD4+ or CD8+ T cells sorted from blood, obtained in a trial of the OX40 agonist ivuxolimab. DNA of the CDR3: TGCGCCAGCAGCGGGACCGGGACTAGCGGGGGGAGTACCGGGGAGCTGTTTTTT. It encodes CASSGTGTSGGSTGELFF.